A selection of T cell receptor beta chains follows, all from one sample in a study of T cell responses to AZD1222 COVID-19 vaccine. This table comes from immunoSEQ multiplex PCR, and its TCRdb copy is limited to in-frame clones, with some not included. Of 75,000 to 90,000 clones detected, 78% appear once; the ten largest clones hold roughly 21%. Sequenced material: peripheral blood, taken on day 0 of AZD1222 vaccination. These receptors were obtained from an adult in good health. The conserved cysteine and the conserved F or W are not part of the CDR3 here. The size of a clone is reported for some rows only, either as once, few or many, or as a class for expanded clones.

CDR3 protein: ASSVAAGGPGFAGDSQYEQY
CDR3 length: 20
V gene: TRBV9
J gene: TRBJ2-7
clone size: -

CDR3 protein: SVELTGESDQPQH
CDR3 length: 13
V gene: TRBV29-1
J gene: TRBJ1-5
clone size: -

CDR3 protein: ASSLWGGTGDGYT
CDR3 length: 13
V gene: TRBV28
J gene: TRBJ1-2
clone size: -

CDR3 protein: ASSQEGGSGNTIY
CDR3 length: 13
V gene: TRBV4-1
J gene: TRBJ1-3
clone size: -

CDR3 protein: AWSTGDTRKAF
CDR3 length: 11
V gene: TRBV30
J gene: TRBJ1-1
clone size: -

CDR3 protein: ASSMAATIYSNQPQH
CDR3 length: 15
V gene: TRBV19
J gene: TRBJ1-5
clone size: once

CDR3 protein: ASSQADSSYEQY
CDR3 length: 12
V gene: TRBV4-1
J gene: TRBJ2-7
clone size: -

CDR3 protein: ASSKENGWWTGGDGYT
CDR3 length: 16
V gene: TRBV21-1
J gene: TRBJ1-2
clone size: few

CDR3 protein: ASRALRADNEQF
CDR3 length: 12
V gene: TRBV10-2
J gene: TRBJ2-1
clone size: -

CDR3 protein: ASSLHTQLSGNTIY
CDR3 length: 14
V gene: TRBV7-9
J gene: TRBJ1-3
clone size: -

CDR3 protein: ASSFEGRDTQY
CDR3 length: 11
V gene: TRBV5-4
J gene: TRBJ2-3
clone size: -

CDR3 protein: ASSFKPTGRGSYEQY
CDR3 length: 15
V gene: TRBV28
J gene: TRBJ2-7
clone size: -

CDR3 protein: ASSMGPGTGVFSGANVLT
CDR3 length: 18
V gene: TRBV19
J gene: TRBJ2-6
clone size: -

CDR3 protein: ASRDGTINEKLF
CDR3 length: 12
V gene: TRBV5-1
J gene: TRBJ1-4
clone size: -

CDR3 protein: ASSGRGRSRETQY
CDR3 length: 13
V gene: TRBV2
J gene: TRBJ2-5
clone size: -